One sample yielded the 9 T cell receptor beta chains listed below, sequenced in a study of T cell responses to AZD1222 COVID-19 vaccine (dated by TCRdb to the early 2020s). What this sample's time point label stands for: about 28 days (+/-7) after the second vaccine dose. Receptor libraries were prepared by the immunoSEQ multiplex PCR assay. TCRdb obtained this table from immuneACCESS and retained in-frame rearrangements with V and J assigned. These tables miss some clones; where compared with another copy, unresolved V genes account for less than half of the shortfall, and the remainder is unexplained. The sample table holds about 140,000 clones, of which around 92% were seen once. The ten largest make up 3.6% of the sample. Source: peripheral blood, taken 28 days after the second AZD1222 dose. The receptors were gathered from an adult who received the AZD1222 COVID-19 vaccine.

V and J are TRBV7-3 and TRBJ2-1, with D unresolved. Germline V lookup: CDR1 SGHTA, CDR2 FQGTGA. V was trimmed by 4 bases and J by 0 bases, leaving 10 bases between them. This CDR3 is 15 amino acids long. CDR3 sequence: CASSSGLASYNEQFF. The CDR3 DNA follows: TGTGCCAGCAGCTCCGGCCTCGCCTCCTACAATGAGCAGTTCTTC.

The chain has TRBV3-1 (or the pseudogene TRBV3-2) and TRBJ1-5; weak D call: TRBD1 (6 bases). Per germline, CDR1 LGHDT and CDR2 YNNKEL (reference sequence). CDR3 length equals 11 residues. V gave up 4 bases and J gave up 15 bases, with 13 bases separating them. This chain's CDR3 is CASSLGQIVHF. CDR3 sequence (DNA): TGTGCCAGCAGCCTCGGACAGATTGTGCATTTT.

The rearrangement joins TRBV5-3 to TRBJ1-4; no firm D call. TRBV5-3 is an ORF, and what it does is uncertain. V was pared by 4 bases and J by 0 bases, with 16 bases between. The CDR3 has 17 residues. The CDR3 protein is CARSPPFNSPTNEKLFF. CDR3 nucleotide sequence: TGTGCCAGAAGCCCGCCTTTTAACTCCCCAACTAATGAAAAACTGTTTTTT.

V gene TRBV6-5 combines with J gene TRBJ2-7; TRBD2 aligns across 12 bases. V lost 7 bases to trimming and J lost 2 bases; unmatched junction nucleotides: 3. The CDR3 has 14 residues. Germline V gene lookup returns CDR1 MNHEY and CDR2 SVGAGI. DNA of the CDR3: TGTGCCAGCACACTAGCGGGAGGTGCCTACGAGCAGTACTTC. It specifies CASTLAGGAYEQYF.

The J gene is TRBJ1-6, the V gene TRBV7-9; the D is unclear. The germline gives CDR1 SEHNR, CDR2 FQNEAQ (reference sequence). The CDR3 has 13 amino acids. The V end lost 5 bases, the J end lost 7 bases, and 9 bases lay between the germline ends. The CDR3 loop is CASSPLGNSPLHF. The CDR3 DNA reads as TGTGCCAGCAGCCCGCTCGGCAATTCACCCCTCCACTTT.

The V and J genes are TRBV28 and TRBJ2-4; the match to TRBD1 covers 9 bases. V dropped 6 bases and J dropped 6; count of bases not matched to a gene: 3. CDR3 length: 13 amino acids. The germline V gene has CDR1 MDHEN and CDR2 SYDVKM. The CDR3 protein is CASSQTGGNIQYF. CDR3 sequence (DNA): TGTGCCAGCAGCCAGACAGGGGGAAACATTCAGTACTTC.

The chain links TRBV2 to TRBJ2-1; D may match TRBD1 or TRBD2 (5 bases each). Germline V gene lookup returns CDR1 SNHLY and CDR2 FYNNEI. The CDR3 has 15 residues. Trimming took 6 bases from V and 4 from J, leaving 16 bases between them. The CDR3 DNA reads TGTGCCAGCAGCGGCCGGGACCGGAATTACAATGAGCAGTTCTTC. Translated, it gives CASSGRDRNYNEQFF.

The chain combines TRBV7-3 with TRBJ1-1, with 10 bases aligning to TRBD1. J lost 4 bases, V lost 5 bases, and 7 bases had no gene match. In germline, CDR1 is SGHTA, CDR2 FQGTGA. The CDR3 loop spans 15 amino acids. The CDR3 DNA reads TGTGCCAGCAGCCCGACAGGGGGCGCAGGCACTGAAGCTTTCTTT. Protein product: CASSPTGGAGTEAFF.

V usage is TRBV28 and J usage is TRBJ2-7; a weak D match, TRBD2 (5 bases). The CDR3 totals 18 residues. The V and J ends lost 4 bases and 6 bases respectively, with 28 bases between them. The germline V gene has CDR1 MDHEN and CDR2 SYDVKM. CDR3 loop: CASSSDFSPGTSMGEQYF. CDR3 DNA: TGTGCCAGCAGTTCCGACTTCTCCCCGGGAACATCTATGGGCGAGCAGTACTTC. Full variable domain (missing parts from reference TRBV28 and TRBJ2-7): DVKVTQSSRYLVKRTGEKVFLECVQDMDHENMFWYRQDPGLGLRLIYFSYDVKMKEKGDIPEGYSVSREKKERFSLILESASTNQTSMYLCASSSDFSPGTSMGEQYFGPGTRLTVT.